The sample holds many counts of the clone carrying this T cell receptor beta chain. Its antigen is unknown. Amplification of the TCR beta CDR3 regions used RNA transcripts (as template). First-round RT-PCR used HTBI primers; second-round multiplex PCR followed. Each CDR3 protein gets one entry after TCRdb re-called the multiplex PCR reads with MiXCR. This table holds 300,000 to 400,000 distinct CDR3 sequences, 17% found once. From fresh peripheral blood, around 11 ml in volume, the PBMCs were obtained. These data originate in a study of Graves' ophthalmopathy and Graves' hyperthyroidism. Study outcomes and limitations: Blood also harbored most expanded thyroid clonotypes above 0.001 frequency.

V gave up 7 bases and J gave up 6 bases; unmatched junction bases: 8. This CDR3 is built from 14 residues. Looked up from germline, CDR1 is SNHLY and CDR2 is FYNNEI. This chain links TRBV2 with TRBJ2-7, with TRBD1 matching over 11 bases. The source of this sequence is an adult woman with stable Graves' hyperthyroidism. The material sequenced was peripheral blood. In DNA form, the CDR3 reads TGTGCCAGCACCCCTCTCGGGACAGGGGGCGAGCAGTACTTC. This gives the protein CASTPLGTGGEQYF. The whole variable domain, filled in from reference TRBV2 and TRBJ2-7, reads EPEVTQTPSHQVTQMGQEVILRCVPISNHLYFYWYRQILGQKVEFLVSFYNNEISEKSEIFDDQFSVERPDGSNFTLKIRSTKLEDSAMYFCASTPLGTGGEQYFGPGTRLTVT.